The 17 T cell receptor beta chains in this list originate from one sample, sequenced in a study of siplizumab effects on memory and regulatory T cells. Clones were sequenced by immunoSEQ multiplex PCR, and TCRdb holds only the in-frame ones, with some missing. The table includes 100,000 or so clones, 80% to 95% detected once. What was sequenced was CD4+ T cells sorted from blood. The receptors derive from a human donor in good health. Some clones in this sample may be carry-over from other donors' samples.

The chain recombines TRBV5-1 with TRBJ2-1; 7 nucleotides line up with TRBD2. The CDR3 spans 16 residues. Germline values: CDR1 SGHRS, CDR2 YFSETQ. Trimming took 0 bases from V and 7 from J; bases not matched to a gene: 10. CDR3 nucleotide sequence: TGCGCCAGCAGCTTGGTCAGCGGGGCCCTAGGGAATGAGCAGTTCTTC. This codes for CASSLVSGALGNEQFF.

The chain carries TRBV6-5 and TRBJ2-3; tentative D call: TRBD2 (6 bases). CDR3 length: 15 residues. Trimming pared 6 bases from V and 1 base from J, leaving 14 bases between. CDR1 MNHEY and CDR2 SVGAGI come from the germline V gene. The CDR3 spells CASSYYSSGTDTQYF. The CDR3 DNA sequence: TGTGCCAGCAGCTATTATTCTAGCGGCACAGATACGCAGTATTTT.

The chain couples TRBV7-8 to TRBJ2-1; 13 bases map to TRBD2. Trimming removed 2 bases from V and 3 bases from J; junction bases left unmatched: 7. CDR3 length: 18 residues. The germline CDR1 and CDR2 sequences are SGHVS and FQNEAQ. The CDR3, as DNA: TGTGCCAGCAGCTTATGGCAGGGGACTAGCGGGAACTACAATGAGCAGTTCTTC. It specifies CASSLWQGTSGNYNEQFF.

The chain recombines TRBV29-1 with TRBJ1-3, with D maybe TRBD1 (6 bases). The length of the CDR3 is 14 residues. Germline-derived CDR1 and CDR2 are SQVTM and ANQGSEA. The V gene lost 4 bases and the J gene lost 4 bases, with 14 bases spanning the gap. CDR3 region: CSVVRQGLGNTIYF. The CDR3 coding sequence is TGCAGCGTTGTTAGGCAGGGGCTGGGAAACACCATATATTTT.

The chain joins TRBV5-4 to TRBJ2-5; no clear D. The CDR3 contains 15 residues. Looked up from germline, CDR1 is SGHNT and CDR2 is YYREEE (reference sequence). V was cut by 1 base and J by 0 bases, with 10 bases left in between. In DNA form, the CDR3 reads TGTGCCAGCAGCTTGTTGATGAAGCACCAAGAGACCCAGTACTTC. Translating gives CASSLLMKHQETQYF.

The V call is TRBV5-4, the J call TRBJ2-4; the D call may be TRBD1 or TRBD2 (5 bases each). V shed 4 bases and J shed 10 bases, with 15 bases lying between them. Germline CDR1 SGHNT, CDR2 YYREEE (reference sequence). The CDR3 covers 13 residues. The CDR3 sequence: CASSPRDARIQYF. The DNA for the CDR3 is TGTGCCAGCAGCCCCCGGGACGCCCGGATTCAGTACTTC.

J is TRBJ2-5 and V is TRBV29-1; TRBD2 matches at 13 bases. The CDR3 is made up of 16 amino acids. Germline CDR1 reads SQVTM; CDR2 reads ANQGSEA. With 7 bases clipped from V and 4 bases from J, the junction kept 12 bases outside the gene matches. CDR3 DNA: TGCAGCGCTCCCGGGACTAGCGGGACGGGGCGAGAGACCCAGTACTTC. It is translated as CSAPGTSGTGRETQYF.

The V call is TRBV27, the J call TRBJ1-5; 8 bases align to TRBD1. Per the germline V gene, CDR1 is MNHEY and CDR2 is SMNVEV (reference sequence). J gave up 2 bases and V 5 bases, and 5 bases lay outside the gene matches. CDR3 length: 15 amino acids. CDR3 nucleotide sequence: TGTGCCAGCAGTCCCGGACAGGGAGGCAATCAGCCCCAGCATTTT. Its protein is CASSPGQGGNQPQHF.

The gene calls are TRBV7-8 and TRBJ1-3; D remains ambiguous. In germline, CDR1 is SGHVS, CDR2 FQNEAQ. The CDR3 length is 15 residues. V was cut by 4 bases and J by 2 bases, with 12 bases left in between. CDR3 in amino acids: CASSSIRIPGNTIYF. CDR3 DNA sequence: TGTGCCAGCAGCTCGATCCGGATTCCTGGAAACACCATATATTTT.

Concerning this clone itself: A much bigger clone sits one base away, suggesting this may be a read error. This rearrangement joins TRBV6-6 to TRBJ2-5, with D maybe TRBD2 (5 bases). The CDR3 has 14 residues. Between the trimmed V and J ends, which lost 10 bases and 5 bases, there was a span of 20 bases. Germline CDR1 reads MNHNY; CDR2 reads SVGAGI (reference sequence). CDR3 residues: CANSPLDLGETQYF. For the CDR3, the DNA is TGTGCCAACAGCCCACTAGACCTGGGGGAGACCCAGTACTTC.

This chain connects TRBV18 to TRBJ1-5; the D is unclear. V lost 3 bases and J 4 bases, leaving 16 bases between the germline ends. From germline, CDR1 is KGHSH and CDR2 LQKENI. The CDR3 is 16 residues long. The chain's CDR3 is CASSPTFASQNQPQHF. The CDR3 DNA follows: TGTGCCAGCTCACCTACTTTTGCCAGTCAAAATCAGCCCCAGCATTTT.

Here the CDR3 reads CASSFPRDRRLNEQFF. The CDR3 DNA is TGTGCCAGCAGTTTCCCCAGGGACCGACGGCTCAATGAGCAGTTCTTC. The J gene is TRBJ2-1, the V gene TRBV28; D assignment may be TRBD1 or TRBD2 (5 bases each). This CDR3 spans 16 amino acids. Germline V gene sequence: CDR1 MDHEN, CDR2 SYDVKM. Trimming left V 3 bases short and J 6 bases short, with 18 bases between.

This chain uses TRBV7-3 with TRBJ2-2; D possibly corresponds to TRBD1 (5 bases). CDR1 and CDR2 (germline): SGHTA, FQGTGA. Trimming took 1 base from V and 5 from J, leaving 11 bases between them. This CDR3 is 15 amino acids long. The CDR3 loop reads CASSLMAGSTGELFF. In nucleotides, the CDR3 is TGTGCCAGCAGCTTAATGGCAGGGTCAACCGGGGAGCTGTTTTTT.

The chain couples TRBV5-1 to TRBJ2-1, with 8 bases that match TRBD2. The J segment lost 8 bases and the V segment lost 2 bases, leaving 9 bases of the junction unmatched. This CDR3 comprises 15 residues. The germline V gene has CDR1 SGHRS and CDR2 YFSETQ. This CDR3 reads CASSFEEAGVDEQFF. The DNA of the CDR3 is TGCGCCAGCAGCTTTGAAGAAGCGGGAGTGGATGAGCAGTTCTTC.

The J gene is TRBJ2-5, the V gene TRBV5-5, with TRBD1 matching over 8 bases. The CDR3 length is 14 residues. CDR1 and CDR2 from the germline V gene are SGHKS and YYEKEE (reference sequence). J gave up 7 bases and V 6 bases, and 11 bases lay outside the gene matches. The CDR3: CASTPDGQGRTQYF. CDR3 nucleotides: TGTGCCAGCACCCCAGATGGACAGGGAAGGACCCAGTACTTC.

This chain connects TRBV25-1 to TRBJ2-7; D is ambiguous. Trimming removed 7 bases at V and 0 bases at J, with 7 bases between. The CDR3 loop spans 12 amino acids. Germline V CDR1 and CDR2: MGHDK, SYGVNS. The CDR3 coding sequence is TGTGCCAGCACCCGAAACTCCTACGAGCAGTACTTC. This codes for CASTRNSYEQYF.

The chain links TRBV11-2 to TRBJ1-4; D remains ambiguous. Germline-derived CDR1 and CDR2 are SGHAT and FQNNGV. Trimming took off 3 bases at V and 7 bases at J, with 15 bases between the two ends. CDR3 length equals 15 residues. CDR3 in amino acids: CASSFDRLEGEKLFF. DNA of the CDR3: TGTGCCAGCAGCTTCGATCGTCTCGAGGGTGAAAAACTGTTTTTT.